This T cell receptor (beta chain) was documented in a study of T cell responses to AZD1222 COVID-19 vaccine. General study points: Two AZD1222 administrations were followed by greater Spike-specific TCR breadth and depth. Vaccine-associated CD4 TCRs ranged over spike, dominating at 160-218 and 743-854.

Profiled with immunoSEQ multiplex PCR; TCRdb holds only in-frame clones, not every one. This sample carries approximately 130,000 clones, about 93% of them seen once, and the ten largest clones take around 0.91%. A note on this clone: Its antigen is unknown.

This sample comprised peripheral blood, obtained on day 0 of AZD1222 vaccination. The sequence was obtained from an adult in good health.

CDR3 nucleotides: TGCAGCGTTGGGCAGGGAGGGAGCAATCAGCCCCAGCATTTT. Amino acid sequence: CSVGQGGSNQPQHF. V gene TRBV29-1 combines with J gene TRBJ1-5, with a tentative D call TRBD1 (5 bases). Germline-derived CDR1 and CDR2 are SQVTM and ANQGSEA. Between the trimmed V and J ends, which lost 4 bases and 1 base, there was a span of 11 bases. There are 14 residues in the CDR3.